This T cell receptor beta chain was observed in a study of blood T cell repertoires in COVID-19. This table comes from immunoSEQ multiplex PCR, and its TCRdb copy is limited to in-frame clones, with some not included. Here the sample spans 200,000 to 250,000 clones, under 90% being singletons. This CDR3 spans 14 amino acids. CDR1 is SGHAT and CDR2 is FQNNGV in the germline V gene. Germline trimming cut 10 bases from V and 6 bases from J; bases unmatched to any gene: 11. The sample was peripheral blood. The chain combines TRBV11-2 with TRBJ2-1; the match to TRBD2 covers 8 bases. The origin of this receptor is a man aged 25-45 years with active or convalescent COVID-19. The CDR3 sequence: CATLPGLGPNEQFF. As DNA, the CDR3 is TGTGCCACCCTCCCGGGACTAGGTCCCAATGAGCAGTTCTTC.